These T cell receptor beta chains were read from a single sample in a study of shared clonotypes between healthy human individuals. TCRdb's copy holds only in-frame clones and misses some; the assay was immunoSEQ multiplex PCR. The table has about 580,000 clones, roughly 98% seen once; the top ten hold approximately 0.33%. The sequencing input was naive CD8+ T cells sorted from blood. The receptors come from a man younger than 45 in good health. Each CDR3 is given with its conserved first and last residue. The order of the fields is J gene, V gene, D gene, CDR3 DNA, CDR3 protein. A D gene is named only where the DNA matches it firmly.

TRBJ2-7	TRBV27	NA	TGTGCCAGCAGTTTATTAGCAGGATTTTCCTACGAGCAGTACTTC	CASSLLAGFSYEQYF
TRBJ1-1	TRBV11-2	NA	TGTGCCAGCAGCTTAGCAGGGTTGGTCCCTGAAGCTTTCTTT	CASSLAGLVPEAFF
TRBJ2-1	TRBV10-2	NA	TGCGCCAGCAGTCCGGGACTCTCCTACAATGAGCAGTTCTTC	CASSPGLSYNEQFF
TRBJ2-7	TRBV10-3	NA	TGTGCCATCAGTGATGGGACATCCTACGAGCAGTACTTC	CAISDGTSYEQYF
TRBJ1-1	TRBV7-9	TRBD1	TGTGCCAGCACTCCGGCACAGGGGAGTGAAGCTTTCTTT	CASTPAQGSEAFF
TRBJ2-7	TRBV27	NA	TGTGCCAGCAGTCTGAACACCGGGACGGTAACCTACGAGCAGTACTTC	CASSLNTGTVTYEQYF
TRBJ2-3	TRBV4-1	NA	TGCGCCAGCAGCCAAGCTTGGGGGGTATCAGATACGCAGTATTTT	CASSQAWGVSDTQYF
TRBJ2-3	TRBV9	NA	TGTGCCAGCAGCGTAGTTCCTAGCGTCACAGATACGCAGTATTTT	CASSVVPSVTDTQYF
TRBJ2-3	TRBV9	TRBD2	TGTGCCAGCAGCGTAGAAGGCGGGAGGGCCCCCCTCACAGATACGCAGTATTTT	CASSVEGGRAPLTDTQYF
TRBJ2-1	TRBV7-9	NA	TGTGCCAGCAGCTTAGTCAACAGCCGCAATGAGCAGTTCTTC	CASSLVNSRNEQFF
TRBJ2-7	TRBV6-1	NA	TGTGCCAGCAGTGAATATTGGGGTTTGGACGAGCAGTACTTC	CASSEYWGLDEQYF
TRBJ2-7	TRBV7-6	NA	TGTGCCAGCAGCTTAAGGCTAGCCTTTTCCTACGAGCAGTACTTC	CASSLRLAFSYEQYF
TRBJ2-1	TRBV10-1	NA	TGCGCCAGCAGTGATATTACAGCGGACGCGAGTGAGCAGTTCTTC	CASSDITADASEQFF
TRBJ2-1	TRBV7-2	TRBD1	TGTGCCAGCAGCTTAAGGACAGGGATCGGCAATGAGCAGTTCTTC	CASSLRTGIGNEQFF
TRBJ2-1	TRBV5-6	TRBD2	TGTGCCAGCAGCCACCGGGGCGGGAGTGTGAACAATGAGCAGTTCTTC	CASSHRGGSVNNEQFF
TRBJ2-2	TRBV7-9	TRBD2	TGTGCCAGCAGCAACCGGGACTACAACACCGGGGAGCTGTTTTTT	CASSNRDYNTGELFF
TRBJ2-5	TRBV7-9	TRBD2	TGTGCCAGCAGCTTCCTAGCGGGAGGGCCTGGGGAGACCCAGTACTTC	CASSFLAGGPGETQYF
TRBJ2-3	TRBV7-6	TRBD2	TGTGCCAGCAGCTTAAGGCCCGGGAGGACAGATACGCAGTATTTT	CASSLRPGRTDTQYF
TRBJ2-7	TRBV9	TRBD2	TGTGCCAGCAGCACCCGACTAGCGGGAGGATCGAACGAGCAGTACTTC	CASSTRLAGGSNEQYF
TRBJ1-2	TRBV7-9	NA	TGTGCCAGCAGCTTAGAATGGGCAGGGAGGTATGGCTACACCTTC	CASSLEWAGRYGYTF
TRBJ1-5	TRBV5-6	TRBD1	TGTGCCAGCAGTACAATAAGCGGACAGGGATGGAATCAGCCCCAGCATTTT	CASSTISGQGWNQPQHF
TRBJ2-7	TRBV5-1	TRBD2	TGCGCCAGCAGCTTGGCCCTAGCGGGGTCCTACGAGCAGTACTTC	CASSLALAGSYEQYF
TRBJ1-1	TRBV5-1	TRBD1	TGCGCCAGCAGCGGGACAGGGGGCCTGACTGAAGCTTTCTTT	CASSGTGGLTEAFF
TRBJ2-1	TRBV5-8	NA	TGTGCCAGCAGCCCGCCGGGTGAGCAGTTCTTC	CASSPPGEQFF
TRBJ2-7	TRBV11-3	TRBD2	TGTGCCAGCAGCTACCGGGACTACTACGAGCAGTACTTC	CASSYRDYYEQYF
TRBJ2-7	TRBV4-2	NA	TGTGCCAGCAGCCAAATAATCGGAACCTACGAGCAGTACTTC	CASSQIIGTYEQYF
TRBJ2-3	TRBV7-6	NA	TGTGCCAGCAGCTTACAGGGTCAACAGGGACCCCCCTCAGATACGCAGTATTTT	CASSLQGQQGPPSDTQYF
TRBJ2-1	TRBV29-1	NA	TGCAGCGTTAATCCCGTTATTAGTGAGCAGTTCTTC	CSVNPVISEQFF